These 28 T cell receptor beta chains came from one sample sequenced in a study of blood T cell repertoires in COVID-19. Profiled with immunoSEQ multiplex PCR; TCRdb holds only in-frame clones, not every one. The repertoire holds 450,000 to 600,000 clones, with about 90% as singletons. Sequencing used PBMCs or T cells enriched from blood (not recorded which). The receptor source for this set is a woman aged 18-29 years who had recovered from COVID-19.

This clone showed up just a few times. The CDR3 sequence is CASSIRQGADSPLHF. As DNA, the CDR3 is TGTGCCAGTAGTATCCGGCAGGGGGCGGATTCACCCCTCCACTTT. The V call is TRBV19, the J call TRBJ1-6; TRBD1 matches at 8 bases. The CDR3 spans 15 residues. Per germline, CDR1 LNHDA and CDR2 SQIVND (reference sequence). V shed 3 bases, J shed 8 bases, and the junction held 6 bases outside the gene matches. Looking up the rest from reference TRBV19 and TRBJ1-6 gives the full variable domain: DGGITQSPKYLFRKEGQNVTLSCEQNLNHDAMYWYRQDPGQGLRLIYYSQIVNDFQKGDIAEGYSVSREKKESFPLTVTSAQKNPTAFYLCASSIRQGADSPLHFGNGTRLTVT.

The chain uses TRBV29-1 and TRBJ2-5, with a tentative D call TRBD2 (7 bases). Deletions cut 3 bases from V and 4 bases from J, with 18 bases between. This CDR3 is 15 amino acids long. The germline gives CDR1 SQVTM, CDR2 ANQGSEA. CDR3 bases: TGCAGCGTTGAGGGGGGGGACACCGGAAGAGAGACCCAGTACTTC. Translated, it gives CSVEGGDTGRETQYF.

This rearrangement joins TRBV7-9 to TRBJ2-2; 8 bases map to TRBD2. In germline, CDR1 is SEHNR, CDR2 FQNEAQ (reference sequence). CDR3 length equals 16 residues. V lost 4 bases, J lost 7 bases, and 11 bases stayed unmatched. The CDR3 nucleotides read TGTGCCAGCAGCTCCCTCCGGGGGGGGAGTTACGGGGAGCTGTTTTTT. It yields the protein CASSSLRGGSYGELFF. Together with reference TRBV7-9 and TRBJ2-2, the CDR3 gives the full variable domain: DTGVSQNPRHKITKRGQNVTFRCDPISEHNRLYWYRQTLGQGPEFLTYFQNEAQLEKSRLLSDRFSAERPKGSFSTLEIQRTEQGDSAMYLCASSSLRGGSYGELFFGEGSRLTVL.

This chain joins TRBV2 and TRBJ2-7; D ambiguous. V lost 2 bases and J lost 4, with 12 bases in between. The CDR3 loop spans 14 amino acids. Germline V lookup: CDR1 SNHLY, CDR2 FYNNEI. This CDR3 reads CASSEQAQEYEQYF. The CDR3 bases are TGTGCCAGCAGTGAACAAGCTCAGGAATACGAGCAGTACTTC.

The V and J genes are TRBV20-1 and TRBJ1-4; 7 bases are a match to TRBD1. The CDR3 has 13 residues. Trimming at V came to 3 bases and at J to 6 bases, leaving 4 bases not matched to a gene. Germline V gene sequence: CDR1 DFQATT, CDR2 SNEGSKA (reference sequence). The CDR3 here is CSASDRVDEKLFF. For the CDR3, the DNA is TGCAGTGCTAGTGACAGGGTGGATGAAAAACTGTTTTTT.

This clone has just one count. This rearrangement joins TRBV7-2 to TRBJ1-6; a possible D gene is TRBD1 (5 bases). The CDR3 totals 18 residues. Trimming removed 5 bases from V and 0 bases from J, with 17 bases in between. Germline values: CDR1 SGHTA, CDR2 FQGNSA. In DNA form, the CDR3 reads TGTGCCAGCAGCCCACCCAGGGAGGTAAACTCCTATAATTCACCCCTCCACTTT. Amino acid sequence: CASSPPREVNSYNSPLHF. Full variable domain (rest looked up from reference TRBV7-2 and TRBJ1-6): GAGVSQSPSNKVTEKGKDVELRCDPISGHTALYWYRQSLGQGLEFLIYFQGNSAPDKSGLPSDRFSAERTGGSVSTLTIQRTQQEDSAVYLCASSPPREVNSYNSPLHFGNGTRLTVT.

This clone is a singleton in its sample. The chain is built from TRBV19 and TRBJ2-2; 7 bases agree with TRBD1. With V trimmed by 6 bases and J by 0 bases, 7 bases remained unmatched. CDR1 LNHDA and CDR2 SQIVND come from the germline V gene (reference sequence). The CDR3 is made up of 16 amino acids. This CDR3 is CASRGPGQSNTGELFF. The CDR3 DNA follows: TGTGCCAGTAGGGGACCGGGACAGTCGAACACCGGGGAGCTGTTTTTT.

The chain carries TRBV19 and TRBJ1-1; tentatively, D is TRBD1 (5 bases). The CDR3 loop spans 15 amino acids. Germline V gives CDR1 LNHDA, CDR2 SQIVND (reference sequence). V shed 4 bases and J shed 6 bases, with 18 bases lying between them. CDR3 amino acids: CASSNRRQLGAEAFF. Written as DNA, the CDR3 is TGTGCCAGTAGTAATAGGCGACAGCTTGGGGCTGAAGCTTTCTTT.

The sample holds a few counts of this clone. The chain uses TRBV7-8 and TRBJ1-4; D is possibly TRBD1 (5 bases). Trimming removed 2 bases from V and 6 bases from J, with 13 bases in between. The CDR3 extends over 15 amino acids. In germline, CDR1 is SGHVS, CDR2 FQNEAQ. The CDR3 sequence: CASSLNPGLYEKLFF. CDR3 sequence (DNA): TGTGCCAGCAGCTTAAATCCGGGACTGTATGAAAAACTGTTTTTT.

To note about this clone: A read error may account for a junction end that differs from germline. This chain joins TRBV27 and TRBJ2-5, with D perhaps TRBD2 (7 bases). CDR1 MNHEY and CDR2 SMNVEV come from the germline V gene (reference sequence). This CDR3 has 14 amino acids. The CDR3 coding sequence is TGTGCCAGCAGTTACCTCGGGGGGCAAGGGACCCAGTACTTC. This codes for CASSYLGGQGTQYF.

This chain connects TRBV30 to TRBJ2-7; 8 bases fit TRBD2. This CDR3 spans 14 amino acids. Germline trimming cut 3 bases from V and 6 bases from J; bases unmatched to any gene: 10. Germline CDR1 and CDR2: GTSNPN and SVGIG (reference sequence). CDR3: CAWSSGGSLREQYF. The CDR3 DNA reads as TGTGCCTGGAGCAGCGGGGGATCTCTCCGCGAGCAGTACTTC.

V gene TRBV7-2 combines with J gene TRBJ2-2, with a weak D call TRBD1 (7 bases). V lost 2 bases, J lost 2 bases, and 18 bases lay in between. This CDR3 spans 18 amino acids. Germline values: CDR1 SGHTA, CDR2 FQGNSA. The CDR3 here is CASSLYNRGGENTGELFF. The CDR3 coding sequence is TGTGCCAGCAGCTTATATAACAGGGGAGGCGAAAACACCGGGGAGCTGTTTTTT. The full variable domain, rest sourced from reference TRBV7-2 and TRBJ2-2, is GAGVSQSPSNKVTEKGKDVELRCDPISGHTALYWYRQSLGQGLEFLIYFQGNSAPDKSGLPSDRFSAERTGGSVSTLTIQRTQQEDSAVYLCASSLYNRGGENTGELFFGEGSRLTVL.

V gene TRBV11-2 combines with J gene TRBJ1-1; D remains ambiguous. This CDR3 comprises 14 residues. Germline loops: CDR1 SGHAT, CDR2 FQNNGV. V was cut by 1 base and J by 4 bases, with 10 bases left in between. The chain's CDR3 is CASSLVLGVTEAFF. Here the CDR3 DNA reads TGTGCCAGCAGCTTAGTATTGGGCGTCACTGAAGCTTTCTTT.

This chain connects TRBV27 to TRBJ2-7; D is unresolved. The CDR3 is made up of 14 amino acids. The germline V and J ends were trimmed by 8 bases and 4 bases, with 18 bases remaining between them. Germline V lookup: CDR1 MNHEY, CDR2 SMNVEV (reference sequence). Here the CDR3 DNA reads TGTGCCAGCGTCAAGAGTAGCAGAGCTTACGAGCAGTACTTC. Amino acids: CASVKSSRAYEQYF.

This clone was recorded once. V is TRBV5-6 and J is TRBJ2-1, with TRBD2 matching over 8 bases. The germline V gene has CDR1 SGHDT and CDR2 YYEEEE. This CDR3 comprises 14 residues. Trimming removed 5 bases from V and 7 bases from J; junction bases left unmatched: 8. The CDR3 loop reads CASRRGASRNEQFF. The CDR3 bases are TGTGCCAGCAGGCGGGGGGCCTCCCGGAATGAGCAGTTCTTC.

The genes are TRBV5-8 and TRBJ2-7; 7 positions agree with TRBD2. The CDR3 consists of 13 residues. V trimming: 3 bases; J trimming: 5 bases; junction bases outside the gene matches: 5. Germline V lookup: CDR1 SGHTS, CDR2 YDEGEE. The CDR3 DNA sequence: TGTGCCAGCAGCTGGCGGGGGACGGACGAGCAGTACTTC. It encodes CASSWRGTDEQYF.

The CDR3 coding sequence is TGCGCCAGTCACCCGGGACTCGAGAACTATGGCTACACCTTC. Translation: CASHPGLENYGYTF. The chain is built from TRBV10-2 and TRBJ1-2, with TRBD1 as a possible D gene (5 bases). Germline V lookup: CDR1 WSHSY, CDR2 SAAADI. This CDR3 is 14 amino acids long. The V gene lost 9 bases and the J gene lost 2 bases, with 16 bases spanning the gap.

This clone was seen a single time. V usage is TRBV4-1 and J usage is TRBJ2-2, with D uncertain. This CDR3 contains 16 residues. Germline assignment: CDR1 MGHRA and CDR2 YSYEKL. V was shortened by 4 bases and J by 4 bases, with 16 bases between the two germline ends. DNA for the CDR3: TGCGCCAGCAGCCGATCGTTTGAGGTGAGCACCGGGGAGCTGTTTTTT. It codes for CASSRSFEVSTGELFF.

This CDR3 is CASSGRTSGVNVAQYF. The CDR3 nucleotides are TGTGCCAGCAGCGGCCGGACTAGCGGCGTCAATGTAGCCCAGTACTTC. The rearrangement uses TRBV7-9 and TRBJ2-5; 10 bases are shared with TRBD2. The germline CDR1 and CDR2 sequences are SEHNR and FQNEAQ (reference sequence). Germline trimming cut 5 bases from V and 9 bases from J; bases unmatched to any gene: 15. The CDR3 is 16 amino acids.

There are a few counts of this clone. The chain has TRBV10-3 and TRBJ1-1, with TRBD1 matching over 8 bases. The ends lost 4 bases at V and 6 bases at J; junction bases unmatched: 4. Germline V gene data show CDR1 as ENHRY and CDR2 as SYGVKD. This CDR3 contains 13 residues. The CDR3 sequence is CAISAQDRAEAFF. CDR3 nucleotide sequence: TGTGCCATCAGTGCCCAGGACAGGGCTGAAGCTTTCTTT.

The gene calls are TRBV19 and TRBJ2-7; D might be TRBD1 (6 bases). Trimming took 6 bases from V and 2 from J, leaving 8 bases between them. Germline V CDR1 and CDR2: LNHDA, SQIVND (reference sequence). This CDR3 has 12 amino acids. CDR3 nucleotide sequence: TGTGCCAGTAGCGGGGACACCTACGAGCAGTACTTC. Protein sequence: CASSGDTYEQYF. The full variable domain, rest sourced from reference TRBV19 and TRBJ2-7, is DGGITQSPKYLFRKEGQNVTLSCEQNLNHDAMYWYRQDPGQGLRLIYYSQIVNDFQKGDIAEGYSVSREKKESFPLTVTSAQKNPTAFYLCASSGDTYEQYFGPGTRLTVT.

The V call is TRBV29-1, the J call TRBJ1-5; tentative D call: TRBD1 (5 bases). This CDR3 comprises 14 residues. Germline values: CDR1 SQVTM, CDR2 ANQGSEA. V was pared by 4 bases and J by 2 bases, with 12 bases between. CDR3: CSVGGGEGNQPQHF. CDR3 sequence (DNA): TGCAGCGTTGGAGGAGGGGAGGGCAATCAGCCCCAGCATTTT. The full variable domain, in which reference TRBV29-1 and TRBJ1-5 provide the parts outside the CDR3, is SAVISQKPSRDICQRGTSLTIQCQVDSQVTMMFWYRQQPGQSLTLIATANQGSEATYESGFVIDKFPISRPNLTFSTLTVSNMSPEDSSIYLCSVGGGEGNQPQHFGDGTRLSIL.

This clone has just one count. The sample has other DNA sequences that encode this CDR3 too. The chain recombines TRBV2 with TRBJ2-7; 10 bases fit TRBD2. Trimming at V came to 1 base and at J to 3 bases, leaving 3 bases not matched to a gene. The CDR3 consists of 15 residues. Germline V CDR1 and CDR2: SNHLY, FYNNEI. This CDR3 reads CASSEGIAGGYEQYF. The CDR3 DNA is TGTGCCAGCAGTGAAGGGATAGCGGGGGGCTACGAGCAGTACTTC.

The chain employs TRBV27 and TRBJ1-4; D is possibly TRBD1 (5 bases). The CDR3 consists of 17 residues. Germline loops: CDR1 MNHEY, CDR2 SMNVEV (reference sequence). The ends were cut back, 4 bases at V and 0 bases at J, with 15 bases in the middle. CDR3 in amino acids: CASSSGQGRATNEKLFF. CDR3 coding DNA: TGTGCCAGCAGTTCCGGACAAGGAAGAGCAACTAATGAAAAACTGTTTTTT.

The V and J genes are TRBV3-1 (or the pseudogene TRBV3-2) and TRBJ1-1, with 12 positions matching TRBD1. CDR1 and CDR2 (germline): LGHDT, YNNKEL (reference sequence). The CDR3 extends over 18 amino acids. After removal of 0 bases from V and 6 bases from J, the junction contained 11 bases not matched to a gene. The CDR3 DNA sequence: TGTGCCAGCAGCCAAGATCTGGGACAGGGGGCAGATAGGGCTGAAGCTTTCTTT. This gives the protein CASSQDLGQGADRAEAFF.

This sequence joins TRBV12-3 or TRBV12-4 and TRBJ2-1, with 10 bases aligning to TRBD1. CDR3 size: 12 residues. Germline trimming cut 3 bases from V and 15 bases from J; bases unmatched to any gene: 5. CDR3 protein: CASSFSGQGWFF. In DNA form, the CDR3 reads TGTGCCAGCAGTTTCTCGGGACAGGGGTGGTTCTTC.

This sequence joins TRBV3-1 (or the pseudogene TRBV3-2) and TRBJ2-7; unclear D gene. Germline V lookup: CDR1 LGHDT, CDR2 YNNKEL (reference sequence). This CDR3 contains 14 residues. Trimming stripped 6 bases from V and 2 bases from J, with 14 bases between. The CDR3, as DNA: TGTGCCAGCAGTCCACCTGGCGGCCCCTACGAGCAGTACTTC. It specifies CASSPPGGPYEQYF.

This chain uses TRBV11-2 with TRBJ1-4; D unclear. Per germline, CDR1 SGHAT and CDR2 FQNNGV. V dropped 4 bases and J dropped 8 bases, with 14 bases sitting between them. The CDR3 extends over 14 amino acids. Here the CDR3 reads CASSSNRGREKLFF. The CDR3 coding sequence is TGTGCCAGCAGCTCAAACCGGGGAAGAGAAAAACTGTTTTTT.